One sample yielded the 31 T cell receptor beta chains listed below, sequenced in a study of blood T cells in healthy people across ages. Sample-barcoded 5' priming and a J-beta primer mix drove a second PCR of 7 to 11 cycles. TCRdb reanalysed the 5' RACE reads using MiXCR and keeps one entry per CDR3 protein. The profile shows over 1.5 million distinct CDR3 sequences, around half of them singletons. Sequencing was carried out using blood. These receptor sequences come from a woman in her thirties or forties in good health.

This rearrangement joins TRBV28 to TRBJ2-1; 8 bases agree with TRBD1. V was pared by 5 bases and J by 2 bases, with 5 bases of the junction left unmatched. Germline assignment: CDR1 MDHEN and CDR2 SYDVKM. The CDR3 runs to 15 residues. CDR3: CASSIRTGPYNEQFF. CDR3 sequence (DNA): TGTGCCAGCAGTATCCGGACAGGGCCCTACAATGAGCAGTTCTTC.

The chain is built from TRBV10-3 and TRBJ1-4; D may be TRBD1 (6 bases). Trimming took 10 bases from V and 4 from J, leaving 16 bases between them. In germline, CDR1 is ENHRY, CDR2 SYGVKD. The CDR3 length is 14 residues. CDR3 sequence reads: CATQLGQLNEKLFF. The CDR3 DNA is TGTGCCACCCAGCTCGGACAGCTTAATGAAAAACTGTTTTTT.

The chain carries TRBV7-2 and TRBJ2-5; a weak D match, TRBD2 (6 bases). The V end was cut by 5 bases, the J end by 13 bases, with 35 bases between. Germline V lookup: CDR1 SGHTA, CDR2 FQGNSA. This CDR3 spans 18 amino acids. As DNA, the CDR3 is TGTGCCAGCAGCCGAGAGGGGACGAGCAGCGGGCGGTCACCAGAGCGGTACTTC. Encoded protein: CASSREGTSSGRSPERYF.

The CDR3 region is CASSSDRDRGPFF. The CDR3 nucleotides read TGTGCCAGCAGTTCGGATAGGGACAGGGGGCCGTTCTTC. The rearrangement links TRBV27 to TRBJ2-1, with 12 positions matching TRBD1. V trimming: 4 bases; J trimming: 15 bases; junction bases outside the gene matches: 7. This CDR3 region has 13 residues. Germline CDR1 and CDR2: MNHEY and SMNVEV (reference sequence).

This clonotype was observed a handful of times. This sequence joins TRBV20-1 and TRBJ1-5, with 7 bases that match TRBD1. CDR1 and CDR2 from the germline V gene are DFQATT and SNEGSKA (reference sequence). The CDR3 consists of 13 residues. The trim removed 6 bases at V and 7 bases at J, leaving 9 bases unmatched. Here the CDR3 DNA reads TGCAGTGCCCAGACAGGGATGTCGCAGCCCCAGCATTTT. This encodes CSAQTGMSQPQHF.

In nucleotides, the CDR3 is TGTGCCAGCAGCTTCACCGCGGGGGGCCACGAGCAGTACTTC. Protein product: CASSFTAGGHEQYF. V gene TRBV9 combines with J gene TRBJ2-7; 8 bases align to TRBD2. V was clipped by 4 bases and J by 5 bases; unmatched bases: 8. This CDR3 has 14 amino acids. Germline V lookup: CDR1 SGDLS, CDR2 YYNGEE.

This chain uses TRBV4-1 with TRBJ2-5, with 9 bases lining up with TRBD2. The end of the DNA fits TRBJ2-7 better, so the J call may be wrong. The CDR3 sequence is 15 residues long. Germline V lookup: CDR1 MGHRA, CDR2 YSYEKL. DNA of the CDR3: TGCGCCAGCAGCCAAGCCGGGACTAGCTATCACGAGCAGTACTTC. Its translation: CASSQAGTSYHEQYF.

This clonotype has just a few counts. V gene TRBV10-3 combines with J gene TRBJ2-7; 7 nucleotides line up with TRBD1. Unmatched junction bases numbered 9, after V lost 4 bases and J lost 3 bases. CDR1 and CDR2 (germline): ENHRY, SYGVKD. CDR3 length: 15 residues. The CDR3 bases are TGTGCCATCAGTGTGCCGACAGGGTTAATCTACGAGCAGTACTTC. This gives the protein CAISVPTGLIYEQYF.

The rearrangement joins TRBV20-1 to TRBJ2-3, with D uncertain. CDR3 length: 16 residues. Germline V gene lookup returns CDR1 DFQATT and CDR2 SNEGSKA (reference sequence). V gave up 0 bases and J gave up 2 bases, with 15 bases separating them. The CDR3 loop reads CSAREDLTLLTDTQYF. CDR3 in DNA: TGCAGTGCTAGAGAGGACCTTACACTACTCACAGATACGCAGTATTTT.

The chain links TRBV9 to TRBJ1-5; TRBD1 might be the D (5 bases). Germline values: CDR1 SGDLS, CDR2 YYNGEE. V was trimmed by 4 bases and J by 5 bases, leaving 16 bases between them. There are 15 residues in the CDR3. The CDR3 region has the DNA TGTGCCAGCAGCCAAACGGGGGTTGGGGATCAGCCCCAGCATTTT. Translation: CASSQTGVGDQPQHF.

This chain joins TRBV12-3 or TRBV12-4 and TRBJ2-3; 12 nucleotides line up with TRBD2. J lost 0 bases, V lost 6 bases, and 7 bases had no gene match. The CDR3 is 17 residues long. As DNA, the CDR3 is TGTGCCAGCAGACCTGGACTAGCGGGGCATAGCACAGATACGCAGTATTTT. This translates into CASRPGLAGHSTDTQYF.

The V gene is TRBV12-3 or TRBV12-4, the J gene TRBJ2-5; the D gene is possibly TRBD2 (6 bases). The V gene lost 4 bases and the J gene lost 2 bases, with 11 bases spanning the gap. The CDR3 length is 14 residues. The CDR3 here is CASSYGRGQETQYF. The CDR3 coding sequence is TGTGCCAGCAGTTATGGACGGGGGCAAGAGACCCAGTACTTC.

The chain carries TRBV20-1 and TRBJ2-3; 8 nucleotides match TRBD1. The V gene end was trimmed by 4 bases and the J gene end by 6 bases; junction bases not matched to a gene: 3. The CDR3 is 12 amino acids. The germline gives CDR1 DFQATT, CDR2 SNEGSKA (reference sequence). The CDR3 loop is CSAIGTGDTQYF. The CDR3 DNA reads as TGCAGTGCTATCGGGACAGGTGATACGCAGTATTTT.

This chain connects TRBV20-1 to TRBJ2-3, with 8 bases identical to TRBD2. The germline V gene has CDR1 DFQATT and CDR2 SNEGSKA (reference sequence). CDR3 length: 15 residues. V was clipped by 0 bases and J by 5 bases; unmatched bases: 7. CDR3 region: CSARDATRGGDTQYF. CDR3 DNA sequence: TGCAGTGCTAGAGATGCCACCCGGGGGGGAGATACGCAGTATTTT.

V is TRBV20-1 and J is TRBJ2-7, with D uncertain. The CDR3 contains 15 residues. V was clipped by 0 bases and J by 5 bases, with 17 bases between them. The germline CDR1 and CDR2 sequences are DFQATT and SNEGSKA (reference sequence). DNA for the CDR3: TGCAGTGCTAGAGATTTTGAGAACCTGAGGAACGAGCAGTACTTC. Its translation: CSARDFENLRNEQYF.

V usage is TRBV27 and J usage is TRBJ2-7; 7 positions agree with TRBD1. Germline lookup yields CDR1 MNHEY and CDR2 SMNVEV (reference sequence). CDR3 length: 15 residues. V dropped 6 bases and J dropped 3; count of bases not matched to a gene: 11. The CDR3, as DNA: TGTGCCAGCAGCGGGGACAGCTATATGGTCTACGAGCAGTACTTC. Translated, it gives CASSGDSYMVYEQYF.

This chain uses TRBV7-2 with TRBJ1-5; D is unresolved. This CDR3 has 15 amino acids. The V gene lost 2 bases and the J gene lost 2 bases, with 10 bases spanning the gap. Germline-derived CDR1 and CDR2 are SGHTA and FQGNSA. The CDR3 is CASSLLSGGNQPQHF. The DNA of the CDR3 is TGTGCCAGCAGCTTACTCTCTGGGGGCAATCAGCCCCAGCATTTT.

V usage is TRBV12-3 or TRBV12-4 and J usage is TRBJ1-2; D is uncertain. The CDR3 contains 13 residues. The ends were cut back, 5 bases at V and 4 bases at J, with 11 bases in the middle. The CDR3: CASSVANSYGYTF. The DNA for the CDR3 is TGTGCCAGCAGTGTGGCTAACTCCTATGGCTACACCTTC.

The genes are TRBV28 and TRBJ2-7; 13 nucleotides agree with TRBD2. With V trimmed by 5 bases and J by 2 bases, 3 bases remained unmatched. The CDR3 sequence is 15 residues long. CDR1 and CDR2 (germline): MDHEN, SYDVKM. The CDR3 DNA is TGTGCCAGCAGTGGACTAGCGGGGGTCGCCTACGAGCAGTACTTC. Translating gives CASSGLAGVAYEQYF.

This clonotype turned up a few times. This chain connects TRBV7-9 to TRBJ2-4; TRBD1 agrees at 7 bases. With 5 bases clipped from V and 5 bases from J, the junction kept 12 bases outside the gene matches. The CDR3 covers 16 residues. CDR1 is SEHNR and CDR2 is FQNEAQ in the germline V gene (reference sequence). DNA for the CDR3: TGTGCCAGCAGCCATCCGGGACAGCAGATTCAAAACATTCAGTACTTC. Protein sequence: CASSHPGQQIQNIQYF.

This sequence joins TRBV20-1 and TRBJ2-7; D may be TRBD1 or TRBD2 (5 bases each). V lost 3 bases and J lost 6, with 15 bases in between. This CDR3 is built from 13 residues. Germline CDR1 reads DFQATT; CDR2 reads SNEGSKA (reference sequence). This CDR3 is CSASGTETPEQYF. The CDR3 nucleotides are TGCAGTGCTAGTGGGACGGAAACCCCCGAGCAGTACTTC.

This chain connects TRBV29-1 to TRBJ2-3, with D tentatively TRBD1 (6 bases). The CDR3 loop spans 15 amino acids. CDR1 and CDR2 (germline): SQVTM, ANQGSEA. Trimming left V 7 bases short and J 3 bases short, with 20 bases between. CDR3 in amino acids: CSAEGTRKRTDTQYF. The DNA of the CDR3 is TGCAGCGCCGAGGGGACAAGGAAGAGGACAGATACGCAGTATTTT.

This chain links TRBV28 with TRBJ2-1, with a weak D call TRBD2 (5 bases). The length of the CDR3 is 14 residues. V lost 6 bases and J 12 bases, leaving 21 bases between the germline ends. The germline V gene encodes CDR1 MDHEN and CDR2 SYDVKM. CDR3 loop: CASSPTPSWTGQFF. DNA for the CDR3: TGTGCCAGCAGCCCTACCCCTAGCTGGACTGGGCAGTTCTTC. Drawing the rest from reference TRBV28 and TRBJ2-1, the complete variable domain is DVKVTQSSRYLVKRTGEKVFLECVQDMDHENMFWYRQDPGLGLRLIYFSYDVKMKEKGDIPEGYSVSREKKERFSLILESASTNQTSMYLCASSPTPSWTGQFFGPGTRLTVL.

This clonotype has just a few counts. The chain recombines TRBV20-1 with TRBJ1-3; possibly TRBD1 for D (6 bases). V gave up 0 bases and J gave up 1 base, with 13 bases separating them. The CDR3 has 16 residues. CDR1 is DFQATT and CDR2 is SNEGSKA in the germline V gene (reference sequence). The CDR3 loop reads CSARESTGASGNTIYF. The CDR3 nucleotides read TGCAGTGCTAGAGAGTCGACAGGCGCGTCTGGAAACACCATATATTTT.

The J gene is TRBJ2-3, the V gene TRBV4-3; D is unresolved. The CDR3 spans 17 residues. The V gene lost 0 bases and the J gene lost 0 bases, with 13 bases spanning the gap. CDR1 is LGHNA, CDR2 YSLEER, per germline. This chain's CDR3 is CASSQDLWGSSTDTQYF. CDR3 bases: TGCGCCAGCAGCCAAGATCTTTGGGGATCTAGCACAGATACGCAGTATTTT.

This clonotype has more than one count but fewer than ten. CDR3 sequence (DNA): TGTGCCAGCAGCTTAGTGGTTTCGCGGGCCCAAGAGACCCAGTACTTC. Translating it yields CASSLVVSRAQETQYF. This chain uses TRBV11-1 with TRBJ2-5, with D possibly TRBD2 on 5 matching bases. Trimming took 1 base from V and 1 from J, leaving 13 bases between them. This CDR3 has 16 residues. CDR1 and CDR2 (germline): SGHAT, FQDESV (reference sequence).

This clonotype was seen a few times. The J gene is TRBJ2-3, the V gene TRBV4-3, with 8 bases that match TRBD1. The CDR3 contains 17 residues. With 0 bases clipped from V and 5 bases from J, the junction kept 10 bases outside the gene matches. Per the germline V gene, CDR1 is LGHNA and CDR2 is YSLEER. The CDR3 DNA follows: TGCGCCAGCAGCCAAGATCGGAGCAGGGGGCCCGGAGATACGCAGTATTTT. This translates into CASSQDRSRGPGDTQYF.

The chain recombines TRBV3-1 with TRBJ2-7, with 8 bases lining up with TRBD2. CDR3 length: 15 residues. J gave up 0 bases and V 3 bases, and 4 bases lay outside the gene matches. The germline CDR1 and CDR2 sequences are LGHDT and YNNKEL (reference sequence). CDR3 sequence reads: CASSHRGGSSYEQYF. CDR3 in DNA: TGTGCCAGCAGCCACCGGGGGGGGAGCTCCTACGAGCAGTACTTC.

This clonotype was counted between two and nine times. CDR3 bases: TGCAGCGTTGTACGCGTCAGGGACCAAGAGACCCAGTACTTC. Translating it yields CSVVRVRDQETQYF. The chain has TRBV29-1 and TRBJ2-5, with D possibly TRBD1 on 5 matching bases. V was shortened by 4 bases and J by 0 bases, with 12 bases between the two germline ends. Germline CDR1 and CDR2: SQVTM and ANQGSEA. This CDR3 contains 14 residues. The entire variable domain, with the rest obtained from reference TRBV29-1 and TRBJ2-5, is as follows: SAVISQKPSRDICQRGTSLTIQCQVDSQVTMMFWYRQQPGQSLTLIATANQGSEATYESGFVIDKFPISRPNLTFSTLTVSNMSPEDSSIYLCSVVRVRDQETQYFGPGTRLLVL.

This clonotype was seen only a few times. The rearrangement links TRBV6-2 or TRBV6-3 to TRBJ2-4; a possible D gene is TRBD2 (5 bases). The CDR3 totals 14 residues. Deletions cut 8 bases from V and 0 bases from J, with 11 bases between. Germline lookup yields CDR1 MNHEY and CDR2 SVGEGT. The CDR3 loop is CASEGGVAKNIQYF. As DNA, the CDR3 is TGTGCCAGCGAGGGTGGAGTAGCCAAAAACATTCAGTACTTC.

This chain uses TRBV10-1 with TRBJ1-2, with 8 nucleotides matching TRBD1. Trimming cost V 7 bases and J 8 bases; bases outside gene matches: 6. Germline assignment: CDR1 WNHNN and CDR2 SYGVQD (reference sequence). CDR3 length: 12 amino acids. The CDR3 DNA follows: TGCGCCAGCATTGGACAGGGTAGCGGCTACACCTTC. This sequence encodes CASIGQGSGYTF.